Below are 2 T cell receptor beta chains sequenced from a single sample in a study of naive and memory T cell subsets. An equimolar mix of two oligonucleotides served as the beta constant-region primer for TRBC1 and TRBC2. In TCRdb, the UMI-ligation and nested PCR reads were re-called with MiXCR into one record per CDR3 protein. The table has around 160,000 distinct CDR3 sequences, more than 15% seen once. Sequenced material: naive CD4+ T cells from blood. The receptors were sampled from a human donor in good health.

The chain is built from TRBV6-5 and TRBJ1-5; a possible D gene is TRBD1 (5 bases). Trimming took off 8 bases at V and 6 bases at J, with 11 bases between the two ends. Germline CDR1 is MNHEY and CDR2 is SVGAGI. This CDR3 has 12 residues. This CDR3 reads CASGRGGQPQHF. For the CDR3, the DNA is TGTGCCAGCGGGCGTGGGGGTCAGCCCCAGCATTTT.

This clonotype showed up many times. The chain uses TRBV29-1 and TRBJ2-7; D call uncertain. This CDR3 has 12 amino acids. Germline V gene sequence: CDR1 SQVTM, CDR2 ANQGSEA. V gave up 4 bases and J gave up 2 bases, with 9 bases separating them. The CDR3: CSVAEGTYEQYF. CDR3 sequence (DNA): TGCAGCGTTGCGGAAGGGACCTACGAGCAGTACTTC.